This T cell receptor (beta chain) was sequenced in a study of regulatory T cells in long-lasting Graves disease. Overall study results and limits: TRBV28, TRBJ1-2 and TRBJ2-5 were segments that persistent disease favored. New patients shared 950 to 1,000 public clonotypes, fewer than the 2,500 to 3,500 shared by persistent patients.

The time point is: persistent/refractory GD, antithyroid drugs over 5 years with positive TRAb. Extracted RNA from PBMCs served as the source of the TCR library. A volume of approximately 8.4 milliliters of peripheral blood was collected in EDTA tubes. V was clipped by 1 base and J by 7 bases, with 8 bases between them. CDR3 size: 14 residues. Germline CDR1 LNHNV, CDR2 YYDKDF (reference sequence). This clonotype was picked up many times. Antigen unknown. iRepertoire HTBI primers and Arm-PCR of CDR3 regions built TCR beta libraries. Via MiXCR, TCRdb re-called the multiplex PCR reads, giving one row per CDR3 protein. Here the sample spans about 460,000 distinct CDR3 sequences, roughly 22% being singletons.

Here the sequenced sample was peripheral blood mononuclear cells (PBMCs), taken when the disease was refractory, from a patient treated with antithyroid drugs. The sequence derives from a female donor with Graves disease. This chain links TRBV15 with TRBJ1-6; D is unresolved. The CDR3 DNA reads as TGTGCCACCAGCAGAGCCAGTCTCAATTCACCCCTCCACTTT. Protein sequence: CATSRASLNSPLHF. Based on the CDR3 plus reference TRBV15 and TRBJ1-6, the full variable domain is DAMVIQNPRYQVTQFGKPVTLSCSQTLNHNVMYWYQQKSSQAPKLLFHYYDKDFNNEADTPDNFQSRRPNTSFCFLDIRSPGLGDTAMYLCATSRASLNSPLHFGNGTRLTVT.